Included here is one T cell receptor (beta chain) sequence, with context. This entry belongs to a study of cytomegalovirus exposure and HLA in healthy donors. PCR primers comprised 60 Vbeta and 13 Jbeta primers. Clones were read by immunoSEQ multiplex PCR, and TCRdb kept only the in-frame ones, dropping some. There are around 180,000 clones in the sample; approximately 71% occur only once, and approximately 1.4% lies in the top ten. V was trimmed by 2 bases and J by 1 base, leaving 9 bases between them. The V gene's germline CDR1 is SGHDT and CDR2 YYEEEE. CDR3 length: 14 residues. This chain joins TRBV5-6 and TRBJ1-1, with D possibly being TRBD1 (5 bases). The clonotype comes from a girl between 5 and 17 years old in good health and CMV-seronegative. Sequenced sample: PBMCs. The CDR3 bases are TGTGCCAGCAGCTTTTTTCAGGGGAACACTGAAGCTTTCTTT. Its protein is CASSFFQGNTEAFF.